This is a list of T cell receptor beta chains from one sample in a study of shared clonotypes between healthy human individuals. Some clones are missing from TCRdb's copy, which holds only in-frame ones; the method was immunoSEQ multiplex PCR. This repertoire shows millions of clones, over 85% found once; its top ten account for roughly 0.14%. The specimen sequenced was naive CD4+ T cells sorted from blood. The receptor source for this set is a man aged 18 to 35 in good health. CDR3s include the opening cysteine and the closing phenylalanine or tryptophan. Each record gives: D gene, J gene, clone size, V gene, CDR3 protein, CDR3 DNA. The D gene is left open where the match is weak. Expanded clones are given a class, and other clones once, few, many or no size at all.

d_call: TRBD2; j_call: TRBJ2-2; clone_size: few; v_call: TRBV7-2; cdr3_aa: CASSLRGGYTGELFF; cdr3_nt: TGTGCCAGCAGCTTACGCGGGGGATACACCGGGGAGCTGTTTTTT
d_call: NA; j_call: TRBJ2-3; clone_size: NA; v_call: TRBV5-4; cdr3_aa: CASSLVGFPPDTQYF; cdr3_nt: TGTGCCAGCAGCTTGGTGGGGTTTCCTCCAGATACGCAGTATTTT
d_call: NA; j_call: TRBJ2-7; clone_size: NA; v_call: TRBV9; cdr3_aa: CASSQGSDSYSYEQYF; cdr3_nt: TGTGCCAGCAGCCAAGGGTCGGACTCATATTCCTACGAGCAGTACTTC
d_call: NA; j_call: TRBJ2-7; clone_size: NA; v_call: TRBV2; cdr3_aa: CASSDNYYEQYF; cdr3_nt: TGTGCCAGCAGTGATAATTACTACGAGCAGTACTTC
d_call: TRBD1; j_call: TRBJ2-5; clone_size: NA; v_call: TRBV7-9; cdr3_aa: CATGQAGETQYF; cdr3_nt: TGTGCCACCGGACAGGCGGGTGAGACCCAGTACTTC
d_call: TRBD1; j_call: TRBJ1-2; clone_size: NA; v_call: TRBV6-5; cdr3_aa: CASRKTGDSGYTF; cdr3_nt: TGTGCCAGCAGGAAGACAGGGGACTCTGGCTACACCTTC
d_call: TRBD1; j_call: TRBJ2-1; clone_size: NA; v_call: TRBV11-3; cdr3_aa: CASSLGQGSYNEQFF; cdr3_nt: TGTGCCAGCAGCTTAGGACAGGGAAGTTACAATGAGCAGTTCTTC
d_call: NA; j_call: TRBJ2-7; clone_size: once; v_call: TRBV5-1; cdr3_aa: CASSSIGSDEQYF; cdr3_nt: TGCGCCAGCAGCTCAATAGGTTCCGACGAGCAGTACTTC
d_call: NA; j_call: TRBJ1-5; clone_size: NA; v_call: TRBV16; cdr3_aa: CASSPQWDSNQPQHF; cdr3_nt: TGTGCCAGCAGCCCTCAATGGGACAGCAATCAGCCCCAGCATTTT
d_call: NA; j_call: TRBJ1-1; clone_size: NA; v_call: TRBV10-2; cdr3_aa: CASSAFSGALGTEAFF; cdr3_nt: TGCGCCAGCAGTGCCTTTTCAGGGGCCTTAGGCACTGAAGCTTTCTTT
d_call: NA; j_call: TRBJ2-5; clone_size: NA; v_call: TRBV10-1; cdr3_aa: CASSEGRGKVETQYF; cdr3_nt: TGCGCCAGCAGTGAGGGCAGGGGCAAGGTAGAGACCCAGTACTTC
d_call: NA; j_call: TRBJ2-7; clone_size: NA; v_call: TRBV6-6; cdr3_aa: CASSSRTLSYEQYF; cdr3_nt: TGTGCCAGCAGTTCCCGGACTCTCTCCTACGAGCAGTACTTC
d_call: TRBD2; j_call: TRBJ2-2; clone_size: NA; v_call: TRBV7-8; cdr3_aa: CASSFGTSGRYAGELFF; cdr3_nt: TGTGCCAGCAGCTTCGGGACTAGCGGGAGGTACGCCGGGGAGCTGTTTTTT
d_call: NA; j_call: TRBJ1-3; clone_size: NA; v_call: TRBV5-1; cdr3_aa: CASRVGGGNTIYF; cdr3_nt: TGCGCCAGCAGGGTGGGCGGCGGAAACACCATATATTTT
d_call: NA; j_call: TRBJ2-1; clone_size: NA; v_call: TRBV18; cdr3_aa: CASSPGVVVDEQFF; cdr3_nt: TGTGCCAGCTCACCAGGCGTTGTAGTCGATGAGCAGTTCTTC
d_call: NA; j_call: TRBJ2-5; clone_size: NA; v_call: TRBV9; cdr3_aa: CASSPQGVQETQYF; cdr3_nt: TGTGCCAGCAGCCCCCAGGGCGTCCAAGAGACCCAGTACTTC
d_call: TRBD1; j_call: TRBJ2-5; clone_size: NA; v_call: TRBV7-3; cdr3_aa: CASSLTGPGGNVETQYF; cdr3_nt: TGTGCCAGCAGCTTAACAGGGCCAGGGGGTAACGTAGAGACCCAGTACTTC
d_call: NA; j_call: TRBJ1-4; clone_size: NA; v_call: TRBV21-1; cdr3_aa: CASRKRGFF; cdr3_nt: TGTGCCAGCAGAAAAAGGGGGTTTTTT
d_call: TRBD2; j_call: TRBJ2-7; clone_size: NA; v_call: TRBV5-6; cdr3_aa: CASSAGTSGSIRSYEQYF; cdr3_nt: TGTGCCAGCAGCGCGGGGACTAGCGGGAGTATTCGGTCCTACGAGCAGTACTTC
d_call: TRBD2; j_call: TRBJ2-7; clone_size: once; v_call: TRBV9; cdr3_aa: CASNPGLVDSYEQYF; cdr3_nt: TGTGCCAGCAACCCCGGACTAGTTGATTCCTACGAGCAGTACTTC
d_call: NA; j_call: TRBJ2-7; clone_size: NA; v_call: TRBV5-1; cdr3_aa: CASSPRDVTVGYEQYF; cdr3_nt: TGCGCCAGCAGCCCCAGGGACGTCACGGTCGGGTACGAGCAGTACTTC
d_call: NA; j_call: TRBJ2-3; clone_size: NA; v_call: TRBV15; cdr3_aa: CATASGEYTDTQYF; cdr3_nt: TGTGCCACCGCATCGGGGGAGTACACAGATACGCAGTATTTT